This T cell receptor beta chain was obtained from a study of pediatric ulcerative colitis. The overall study: Most patients had pancolitis, and two had left-sided colitis. The study, taken as a whole, reports: Repertoires came from total lymphocyte DNA, so rare subsets like regulatory T cells may be missed. Compared with controls, ulcerative colitis showed greater blood-rectum clone sharing.

The rectum was sampled with one to two pinch biopsies at colonoscopy. Sequencing used immunoSEQ multiplex PCR; TCRdb keeps in-frame clones, though not all of them. Of 17,000 or so clones in the sample, approximately 74% were seen once. In regard to this clone: Antigen unknown.

Losses at the gene ends were 2 bases for V and 4 bases for J; bases not matched to a gene: 9. Germline V gene lookup returns CDR1 LGHNA and CDR2 YNFKEQ. This CDR3 has 17 residues. The clonotype comes from a girl between 5 and 17 years old with moderate ulcerative colitis. The chain employs TRBV4-2 and TRBJ2-3; 10 positions agree with TRBD1. The sample consisted of gut tissue. The CDR3 nucleotides read TGTGCCAGCAGCCAACAACCTGGACAGGGGGAGGCAGATACGCAGTATTTT. It yields the protein CASSQQPGQGEADTQYF.